These 17 T cell receptor beta chains share one sample of origin, sequenced in a study of response to subunit inactivated influenza vaccine. TCRdb re-analysed the RT-PCR reads in MiXCR, keeping a single row per CDR3 protein. This table has around 540,000 distinct CDR3 sequences, over 9.5% appearing once. The sample here was PBMCs from blood, taken on the day of vaccination. Receptor source: a man aged 45 to 65 who received an inactivated influenza vaccine.

This sequence joins TRBV5-1 and TRBJ2-2; the D gene is possibly TRBD1 (6 bases). Germline CDR1 reads SGHRS; CDR2 reads YFSETQ. V was clipped by 0 bases and J by 3 bases, with 9 bases between them. The CDR3 is 15 amino acids. As DNA, the CDR3 is TGCGCCAGCAGCTTGGGACAGGCAGACACCGGGGAGCTGTTTTTT. Translated: CASSLGQADTGELFF.

In its sample, this clonotype was seen a few times. The genes are TRBV15 and TRBJ2-5; D is undetermined. The CDR3 consists of 13 residues. Germline CDR1 LNHNV, CDR2 YYDKDF (reference sequence). V was pared by 3 bases and J by 3 bases, with 8 bases between. The CDR3 DNA follows: TGTGCCACCAGCAGCCATGGAAAAGAGACCCAGTACTTC. Translation gives CATSSHGKETQYF.

This clonotype came up a few times. The gene calls are TRBV7-2 and TRBJ2-7; possibly TRBD1 for D (6 bases). CDR3 length equals 15 residues. V dropped 1 base and J dropped 2 bases, with 12 bases sitting between them. Germline values: CDR1 SGHTA, CDR2 FQGNSA. CDR3 DNA sequence: TGTGCCAGCAGCTTAGTTGGGCAGGGGACCTACGAGCAGTACTTC. Its protein is CASSLVGQGTYEQYF.

This clonotype has more than one count but fewer than ten. The CDR3 DNA follows: TGCGCCAGCAGCCTGGGACTAGCGGTACCCTACGAGCAGTACTTC. Its protein is CASSLGLAVPYEQYF. J is TRBJ2-7 and V is TRBV4-3; 11 bases are a match to TRBD2. Germline CDR1 LGHNA, CDR2 YSLEER. This CDR3 has 15 amino acids. Trimming at V came to 4 bases and at J to 2 bases, leaving 4 bases not matched to a gene.

The V gene is TRBV27, the J gene TRBJ1-5; TRBD1 matches 7 bases. This CDR3 is 15 amino acids long. Germline assignment: CDR1 MNHEY and CDR2 SMNVEV (reference sequence). The J segment lost 5 bases and the V segment lost 3 bases, leaving 7 bases of the junction unmatched. The CDR3, as DNA: TGTGCCAGCAGTTTTCTCGACAGGGTCCATCAGCCCCAGCATTTT. Its translation is CASSFLDRVHQPQHF.

The V gene is TRBV14, the J gene TRBJ2-5, with 7 bases identical to TRBD2. From germline, CDR1 is SGHDN and CDR2 FVKESK. This CDR3 has 16 residues. V trimming: 0 bases; J trimming: 2 bases; junction bases outside the gene matches: 6. In nucleotides, the CDR3 is TGTGCCAGCAGCCAAGAAACTAGCGCGACTCAAGAGACCCAGTACTTC. Its protein product is CASSQETSATQETQYF.

There are a few counts of this clonotype. The V call is TRBV7-9, the J call TRBJ2-5, with 7 bases aligning to TRBD2. After removal of 5 bases from V and 9 bases from J, the junction contained 6 bases not matched to a gene. From germline, CDR1 is SEHNR and CDR2 FQNEAQ (reference sequence). CDR3 length equals 12 residues. The DNA of the CDR3 is TGTGCCAGCAGCGCTAGCGGCTCCCCCCAGTACTTC. As protein: CASSASGSPQYF.

The CDR3: CASSPRPSGGVGELFF. CDR3 in DNA: TGTGCCAGCAGTCCTAGGCCTAGCGGGGGTGTGGGGGAGCTGTTTTTT. This sequence joins TRBV12-3 or TRBV12-4 and TRBJ2-2; 10 bases match TRBD2. With V trimmed by 5 bases and J by 8 bases, 11 bases remained unmatched. This CDR3 has 16 amino acids.

The chain has TRBV29-1 and TRBJ2-1, with D perhaps given as TRBD1 or TRBD2 (7 bases each). This CDR3 spans 13 amino acids. Germline V gene sequence: CDR1 SQVTM, CDR2 ANQGSEA. V was pared by 4 bases and J by 4 bases, with 11 bases between. The chain's CDR3 is CSVARGGYNEQFF. In nucleotides, the CDR3 is TGCAGCGTTGCCAGGGGGGGTTACAATGAGCAGTTCTTC.

This clonotype has ten or more counts. The chain couples TRBV6-2 or TRBV6-3 to TRBJ1-1; no clear D gene. This CDR3 region has 13 residues. Trimming took 2 bases from V and 5 from J, leaving 9 bases between them. Germline loops: CDR1 MNHEY, CDR2 SVGEGT. CDR3 amino acids: CASSYPGGTEAFF. The DNA of the CDR3 is TGTGCCAGCAGTTACCCAGGTGGGACTGAAGCTTTCTTT.

The CDR3 DNA reads TGCGCCAGCAGCCAAGGCAGGGGGTGGTACAATGAGCAGTTCTTC. Translated, it gives CASSQGRGWYNEQFF. The chain is built from TRBV4-1 and TRBJ2-1; 7 bases map to TRBD1. The CDR3 runs to 15 residues. CDR1 is MGHRA, CDR2 YSYEKL, per germline. V was pared by 1 base and J by 4 bases, with 4 bases of the junction left unmatched.

This clonotype occurred many times. The CDR3 nucleotides read TGTGCCAGCAGTTTAGGCAGGGGGCGAGAAAACTATGGCTACACCTTC. Its protein is CASSLGRGRENYGYTF. V gene TRBV28 combines with J gene TRBJ1-2, with TRBD1 matching over 8 bases. After removal of 2 bases from V and 2 bases from J, the junction contained 7 bases not matched to a gene. CDR1 and CDR2 from the germline V gene are MDHEN and SYDVKM. This CDR3 has 16 residues.

This clonotype showed up just once. This sequence joins TRBV5-1 and TRBJ2-7; TRBD1 is a possible D gene (6 bases). Between the trimmed V and J ends, which lost 4 bases and 1 base, there was a span of 12 bases. CDR3 size: 14 residues. CDR1 is SGHRS, CDR2 YFSETQ, per germline. The CDR3 nucleotides are TGCGCCAGCAGCCCCGGGACACCATCCTACGAGCAGTACTTC. Amino acids: CASSPGTPSYEQYF. Combining the CDR3 with reference TRBV5-1 and TRBJ2-7 gives the whole variable domain KAGVTQTPRYLIKTRGQQVTLSCSPISGHRSVSWYQQTPGQGLQFLFEYFSETQRNKGNFPGRFSGRQFSNSRSEMNVSTLELGDSALYLCASSPGTPSYEQYFGPGTRLTVT.

The chain joins TRBV30 to TRBJ2-1, with D maybe TRBD2 (5 bases). Trimming left V 6 bases short and J 4 bases short, with 10 bases between. The CDR3 is made up of 12 amino acids. Germline CDR1 GTSNPN, CDR2 SVGIG (reference sequence). The CDR3 DNA is TGTGCCTGTAAGGACTTTTACAATGAGCAGTTCTTC. Amino acid sequence: CACKDFYNEQFF.

This clonotype appeared many times. The chain recombines TRBV7-9 with TRBJ2-2; no clear D. CDR1 is SEHNR and CDR2 is FQNEAQ in the germline V gene (reference sequence). V was clipped by 2 bases and J by 4 bases, with 11 bases between them. The CDR3 runs 15 residues. In nucleotides, the CDR3 is TGTGCCAGCAGCTTATCAAGGAGTGGCACCGGGGAGCTGTTTTTT. Translated: CASSLSRSGTGELFF.

The gene calls are TRBV3-1 and TRBJ2-7; tentative D call: TRBD1 (6 bases). V gave up 0 bases and J gave up 5 bases, with 20 bases separating them. Germline V gives CDR1 LGHDT, CDR2 YNNKEL (reference sequence). There are 17 residues in the CDR3. The CDR3 region has the DNA TGTGCCAGCAGCCAAGATAATCGGGACAACCTGAACCACGAGCAGTACTTC. As protein: CASSQDNRDNLNHEQYF.

This clonotype was seen more than once but under ten times. The V and J genes are TRBV5-1 and TRBJ2-3; D is ambiguous. Looked up from germline, CDR1 is SGHRS and CDR2 is YFSETQ. V lost 4 bases and J lost 2, with 14 bases in between. The CDR3 is 15 residues long. Here the CDR3 reads CASSPWSAYTDTQYF. The CDR3 DNA reads TGCGCCAGCAGCCCCTGGTCGGCCTACACAGATACGCAGTATTTT.